The 9 T cell receptor beta chains reported below all come from one sample, sequenced in a study of T cell clonotyping in hematopoietic cell transplantation. The assay was immunoSEQ multiplex PCR, and TCRdb's table has in-frame clones only and misses some. The sample has about 41,000 clones, about 95% seen once. The sequenced material came from peripheral blood mononuclear cells. The origin of the receptors is a man aged 30 to 39 in good health. Some clones in this sample may be carry-over from other donors' samples.

J is TRBJ2-2 and V is TRBV2, with TRBD2 identical over 8 bases. The CDR3 runs to 15 residues. The germline V gene encodes CDR1 SNHLY and CDR2 FYNNEI. V shed 2 bases and J 1 base; nucleotides not matched to a gene: 0. As DNA, the CDR3 is TGTGCCAGCAGTGAAACTAGCGGGAACACCGGGGAGCTGTTTTTT. Translated, it gives CASSETSGNTGELFF.

The chain is built from TRBV30 and TRBJ1-2; 7 bases agree with TRBD1. Germline loops: CDR1 GTSNPN, CDR2 SVGIG (reference sequence). The CDR3 contains 15 residues. The ends lost 4 bases at V and 1 base at J; junction bases unmatched: 9. The CDR3 nucleotides are TGTGCCTGGAACAACCGGGACAGCCTTAACTATGGCTACACCTTC. It yields the protein CAWNNRDSLNYGYTF.

This chain links TRBV10-3 with TRBJ1-1, with 7 bases aligning to TRBD1. The CDR3 consists of 13 residues. After removal of 6 bases from V and 5 bases from J, the junction contained 6 bases not matched to a gene. Germline loops: CDR1 ENHRY, CDR2 SYGVKD. The DNA of the CDR3 is TGTGCCATCAGGCCGACAGGGAAAACTGAAGCTTTCTTT. Amino acid sequence: CAIRPTGKTEAFF.

This clone was observed a single time. The chain links TRBV15 to TRBJ1-4; D is perhaps TRBD1 (5 bases). Between the trimmed V and J ends, which lost 6 bases and 3 bases, there was a span of 11 bases. This CDR3 is built from 14 residues. Germline loops: CDR1 LNHNV, CDR2 YYDKDF (reference sequence). This chain's CDR3 is CATRGEYPNEKLFF. DNA for the CDR3: TGTGCCACCAGAGGGGAGTACCCTAATGAAAAACTGTTTTTT. The full variable domain, completed using reference TRBV15 and TRBJ1-4, is DAMVIQNPRYQVTQFGKPVTLSCSQTLNHNVMYWYQQKSSQAPKLLFHYYDKDFNNEADTPDNFQSRRPNTSFCFLDIRSPGLGDTAMYLCATRGEYPNEKLFFGSGTQLSVL.

V gene TRBV4-1 combines with J gene TRBJ1-6; 7 bases line up with TRBD1. Per germline, CDR1 MGHRA and CDR2 YSYEKL. The CDR3 length is 16 residues. The V and J ends lost 2 bases and 8 bases, in that order; junction bases with no gene match: 9. This CDR3 reads CASSQQGGKRDSPLHF. The DNA for the CDR3 is TGCGCCAGCAGCCAACAGGGGGGCAAGAGGGATTCACCCCTCCACTTT.

The chain carries TRBV6-6 and TRBJ1-6; TRBD1 matches at 7 bases. CDR1 is MNHNY, CDR2 SVGAGI, per germline (reference sequence). The J segment lost 8 bases and the V segment lost 2 bases, leaving 9 bases of the junction unmatched. This CDR3 is built from 16 residues. The CDR3 region is CASSYLPTGQDSPLHF. CDR3 nucleotide sequence: TGTGCCAGCAGTTACCTCCCGACAGGGCAAGATTCACCCCTCCACTTT.

V is TRBV19 and J is TRBJ1-2; D might be TRBD1 (5 bases). Germline CDR1 is LNHDA and CDR2 is SQIVND (reference sequence). Trimming took off 4 bases at V and 7 bases at J, with 19 bases between the two ends. The CDR3 has 15 residues. CDR3 nucleotides: TGTGCCAGTAGTACCGGACACCCACCCGCCGGTGGCTACACCTTC. This codes for CASSTGHPPAGGYTF.

The rearrangement uses TRBV25-1 and TRBJ1-4, with TRBD1 as a possible D gene (5 bases). The CDR3 consists of 16 residues. Germline V lookup: CDR1 MGHDK, CDR2 SYGVNS. V was trimmed by 2 bases and J by 0 bases, leaving 10 bases between them. The CDR3 reads CASSEETEATNEKLFF. The CDR3 region has the DNA TGTGCCAGCAGTGAAGAGACAGAAGCAACTAATGAAAAACTGTTTTTT.

The chain recombines TRBV11-3 with TRBJ2-4; 8 positions match TRBD2. Germline V gene data show CDR1 as SGHNT and CDR2 as YENEEA. The CDR3 has 15 residues. V gave up 1 base and J gave up 8 bases; unmatched junction bases: 7. The DNA of the CDR3 is TGTGCCAGCAGCTTAGGAACCGGGACTAGAGACATTCAGTACTTC. Translation: CASSLGTGTRDIQYF.